Listed below are T cell receptor beta chains from one sample, sequenced in a study of T-cell memory formation after mild COVID-19. TCRdb used MiXCR to reprocess the 5' RACE reads, holding one entry per CDR3 protein. This sample has some 450,000 distinct CDR3 sequences, with approximately 18% found just once. The material sequenced was PBMCs or a T cell subset sorted from them (not recorded which). Source of these receptors: a man aged 18 to 30 who had mild COVID-19 (a few samples of this study predate the infection). Cell type and time point are not known. Each CDR3 is given with its conserved first and last residue. A D gene is named only where the DNA matches it firmly. Only part of the rows carry a size: once, few, many, or a class if the clone is expanded.

v_call,clone_size,j_call,d_call,cdr3_aa,cdr3_nt
TRBV4-3,.,TRBJ2-5,TRBD2,CASSQELQASGRLAGGSETQYF,TGCGCCAGCAGCCAAGAATTACAGGCTAGCGGCCGACTAGCGGGGGGTTCGGAGACCCAGTACTTC
TRBV4-3,few,TRBJ2-1,TRBD2,CASSQDPAGVYNEQFF,TGCGCCAGCAGCCAAGATCCAGCGGGGGTCTACAATGAGCAGTTCTTC
TRBV28,.,TRBJ1-5,TRBD1,CASSFQGQGEHF,TGTGCCAGCAGTTTTCAGGGACAGGGAGAGCATTTT
TRBV4-2,few,TRBJ2-1,TRBD2,CASSQEIGLEGQFF,TGTGCCAGCAGCCAAGAAATCGGACTAGAGGGGCAGTTCTTC
TRBV2,few,TRBJ2-1,.,CASRHTGSYNEQFF,TGTGCCAGCAGACACACCGGCTCCTACAATGAGCAGTTCTTC
TRBV20-1,.,TRBJ1-6,.,CSASTSRAANSSLHF,TGCAGTGCTAGTACAAGTCGGGCAGCTAATTCATCCCTCCACTTT
TRBV9,.,TRBJ1-5,.,CASSVGDWSNQPQHF,TGTGCCAGCAGCGTAGGGGATTGGAGCAATCAGCCCCAGCATTTT
TRBV20-1,many,TRBJ2-3,.,CSAPRPPAVTQYF,TGCAGTGCTCCTCGGCCCCCTGCTGTTACGCAGTATTTT
TRBV29-1,.,TRBJ2-5,.,CSVERLGYQETQYF,TGCAGCGTTGAGCGACTAGGGTACCAAGAGACCCAGTACTTC
TRBV18,many,TRBJ2-3,TRBD1,CASSGQGTDTQYF,TGTGCCAGCTCAGGACAGGGCACAGATACGCAGTATTTT
TRBV2,.,TRBJ2-3,TRBD1,CASSPGQAGYTQYF,TGTGCCAGCAGCCCTGGACAGGCGGGTTATACGCAGTATTTT
TRBV12-3/TRBV12-4,few,TRBJ2-6,.,CASSSGGRSGANVLTF,TGTGCCAGCAGTTCTGGGGGACGCTCTGGGGCCAACGTCCTGACTTTC
TRBV7-2,.,TRBJ2-5,TRBD1,CASKGAGPHETQYF,TGTGCCAGCAAGGGGGCGGGTCCCCATGAGACCCAGTACTTC
TRBV7-3,.,TRBJ2-2,.,CASSFYLNTGELFF,TGTGCCAGCAGCTTTTACTTGAACACCGGGGAGCTGTTTTTT
TRBV7-6,.,TRBJ1-6,.,CASSLNGESPLHF,TGTGCCAGCAGCTTAAACGGGGAATCACCCCTCCACTTT
TRBV24-1,few,TRBJ2-3,.,CATSPTGVRSTDTQYF,TGTGCCACCAGCCCGACAGGAGTCAGGAGCACAGATACGCAGTATTTT
TRBV7-2,few,TRBJ2-7,.,CASSFRPESSYEQYF,TGTGCCAGCAGCTTTCGACCGGAAAGCTCCTACGAGCAGTACTTC
TRBV4-3,once,TRBJ1-4,.,CASSPRGTINEKLFF,TGCGCCAGCAGCCCCCGGGGCACCATAAATGAAAAACTGTTTTTT
TRBV7-7,.,TRBJ2-5,.,CASSLNRVGSETQYF,TGTGCTAGCAGCTTAAACAGGGTGGGATCGGAGACCCAGTACTTC
TRBV7-3,.,TRBJ2-2,.,CASSLWEGGELFF,TGTGCCAGCAGCTTATGGGAAGGCGGGGAGCTGTTTTTT
TRBV5-6,few,TRBJ2-5,.,CASSDYGGPGQETQYF,TGTGCCAGCAGCGACTACGGGGGCCCGGGGCAAGAGACCCAGTACTTC
TRBV19,.,TRBJ2-1,TRBD2,CASSIGGGRPEQFF,TGTGCCAGTAGTATAGGGGGGGGTCGTCCCGAGCAGTTCTTC
TRBV7-9,.,TRBJ1-5,.,CASSSDRDSNQPQHF,TGTGCCAGCAGCTCGGACAGAGATAGCAATCAGCCCCAGCATTTT
TRBV3-1,.,TRBJ1-1,TRBD1,CASSQGDRETEAFF,TGTGCCAGCAGCCAAGGGGACAGGGAGACTGAAGCTTTCTTT
TRBV30,.,TRBJ1-2,.,CAWANGPGGYTF,TGTGCCTGGGCAAACGGGCCGGGGGGCTACACCTTC
TRBV6-6,few,TRBJ1-5,TRBD1,CASSTGGLGNQPQHF,TGTGCCAGCAGTACAGGGGGCCTTGGCAATCAGCCCCAGCATTTT
TRBV20-1,.,TRBJ2-3,TRBD2,CSALPRLAGPRGDTQYF,TGCAGTGCTCTACCTAGACTAGCGGGGCCGAGGGGGGATACGCAGTATTTT
TRBV2,many,TRBJ2-1,TRBD2,CARGLAGGYNEQFF,TGTGCCAGGGGACTAGCGGGGGGGTACAATGAGCAGTTCTTC